Below, 23 T cell receptor beta chains from the same sample are listed, as sequenced in a study of blood T cell repertoires in COVID-19. Clones were sequenced by immunoSEQ multiplex PCR, and TCRdb holds only the in-frame ones, with some missing. The sample lists around 65,000 clones; roughly three quarters were seen once. Sequencing was carried out using peripheral blood. The receptors come from a man between 60 and 75 years old with acute or convalescent COVID-19.

The J gene is TRBJ2-1, the V gene TRBV9, with 11 nucleotides matching TRBD2. This CDR3 spans 21 amino acids. Trimming at V came to 0 bases and at J to 3 bases, leaving 17 bases not matched to a gene. The germline V gene encodes CDR1 SGDLS and CDR2 YYNGEE. CDR3 nucleotide sequence: TGTGCCAGCAGCGTAGCCGGGCAGTTTAGCGGGGGGGCTTTGCGCTACAATGAGCAGTTCTTC. Protein sequence: CASSVAGQFSGGALRYNEQFF.

This CDR3 reads CASSLTSGGYNEQFF. For the CDR3, the DNA is TGTGCCAGCAGCTTGACTAGCGGGGGTTACAATGAGCAGTTCTTC. The chain combines TRBV7-8 with TRBJ2-1; 12 bases map to TRBD2. Unmatched junction bases numbered 1, after V lost 3 bases and J lost 4 bases. Germline-derived CDR1 and CDR2 are SGHVS and FQNEAQ. The CDR3 runs to 15 residues.

The CDR3 region is CASSSRLKSSYEQYF. The CDR3 DNA sequence: TGTGCCAGTAGTAGCCGACTTAAGAGCTCCTACGAGCAGTACTTC. The chain couples TRBV19 to TRBJ2-7; D gene uncertain. The CDR3 length is 15 residues. CDR1 is LNHDA, CDR2 SQIVND, per germline (reference sequence). V was cut by 4 bases and J by 0 bases, with 13 bases left in between.

The CDR3 DNA sequence: TGTGCCAGTTCGCAGGGGTCCATGGGTAGTGAGCAGTTCTTC. Protein product: CASSQGSMGSEQFF. This chain connects TRBV5-4 to TRBJ2-1, with a tentative D call TRBD1 (6 bases). CDR3 size: 14 residues. Looked up from germline, CDR1 is SGHNT and CDR2 is YYREEE (reference sequence). Trimming took 8 bases from V and 9 from J, leaving 21 bases between them.

This clone was picked up a small number of times. The gene calls are TRBV6-5 and TRBJ2-1; D gene unclear. CDR1 is MNHEY and CDR2 is SVGAGI in the germline V gene. The CDR3 runs 12 residues. V was clipped by 5 bases and J by 5 bases, with 7 bases between them. The DNA of the CDR3 is TGTGCCAGCAGTCCCACAGACAATGAGCAGTTCTTC. It specifies CASSPTDNEQFF.

The J gene is TRBJ1-2, the V gene TRBV6-6; no definite D call. The V and J ends lost 7 bases and 3 bases respectively, with 9 bases between them. The CDR3 has 12 residues. Germline V lookup: CDR1 MNHNY, CDR2 SVGAGI (reference sequence). The CDR3 sequence is CASNRQDYGYTF. The DNA for the CDR3 is TGTGCCAGCAATAGGCAGGACTATGGCTACACCTTC.

The gene calls are TRBV2 and TRBJ2-1; D not certain. This CDR3 comprises 11 residues. Germline loops: CDR1 SNHLY, CDR2 FYNNEI. Trimming removed 7 bases from V and 6 bases from J, with 7 bases in between. The CDR3 reads CASTRSNEQFF. The CDR3 coding sequence is TGTGCCAGCACGAGATCCAATGAGCAGTTCTTC.

The chain combines TRBV12-3 or TRBV12-4 with TRBJ2-1; D perhaps matches TRBD2 (5 bases). The CDR3 runs to 12 residues. V lost 5 bases to trimming and J lost 9 bases, with 11 bases between them. CDR3 loop: CASSQTTSEQFF. CDR3 DNA sequence: TGTGCCAGCAGTCAGACAACTAGTGAGCAGTTCTTC.

CDR3 residues: CASRDTTGSEKLFF. DNA of the CDR3: TGTGCCAGTCGGGATACTACAGGGAGTGAAAAACTGTTTTTT. V and J are TRBV19 and TRBJ1-4; tentatively, D is TRBD1 (6 bases). This CDR3 has 14 amino acids. Deletions cut 8 bases from V and 7 bases from J, with 17 bases between. The germline V gene encodes CDR1 LNHDA and CDR2 SQIVND (reference sequence).

The chain links TRBV30 to TRBJ2-1, with 8 bases that match TRBD1. CDR1 is GTSNPN and CDR2 is SVGIG in the germline V gene (reference sequence). The CDR3 spans 15 residues. Trimming took 3 bases from V and 9 from J; bases not matched to a gene: 13. CDR3 sequence (DNA): TGTGCCTGGAGCAAAAAGGCAGGGGGCATAGGTGAGCAGTTCTTC. This sequence encodes CAWSKKAGGIGEQFF.

This clone came up once. The J gene is TRBJ2-1, the V gene TRBV24-1; 7 bases match TRBD1. V trimming: 2 bases; J trimming: 2 bases; junction bases outside the gene matches: 5. The germline V gene encodes CDR1 KGHDR and CDR2 SFDVKD. The length of the CDR3 is 16 residues. CDR3 DNA sequence: TGTGCCACCAGTGATTCGCAGGGGGTACCCTACAATGAGCAGTTCTTC. This codes for CATSDSQGVPYNEQFF.

CDR3 coding DNA: TGTGCCAGCAGCTCCTGGGACAGGGGAACCTATGGCTACACCTTC. This gives the protein CASSSWDRGTYGYTF. The chain links TRBV7-9 to TRBJ1-2, with 10 bases that match TRBD1. Germline CDR1 SEHNR, CDR2 FQNEAQ (reference sequence). After removal of 4 bases from V and 4 bases from J, the junction contained 6 bases not matched to a gene. The CDR3 spans 15 residues.

CDR3 sequence: CASSLDRFNQPQHF. The CDR3 bases are TGTGCCAGCTCACTGGACAGGTTCAATCAGCCCCAGCATTTT. The chain couples TRBV18 to TRBJ1-5, with 7 bases that match TRBD1. Germline V gene lookup returns CDR1 KGHSH and CDR2 LQKENI. CDR3 length: 14 residues. J lost 3 bases, V lost 4 bases, and 3 bases had no gene match.

The J gene is TRBJ2-7, the V gene TRBV12-3 or TRBV12-4, with no clear D. Trimming stripped 4 bases from V and 3 bases from J, with 4 bases between. This CDR3 is 11 amino acids long. The CDR3 sequence: CASSSFYEQYF. CDR3 sequence (DNA): TGTGCCAGCAGTTCGTTCTACGAGCAGTACTTC.

The CDR3 DNA sequence: TGTGCCAGCAGTGGACAGGGGGCGGGGGTATCCTACAATGAGCAGTTCTTC. It specifies CASSGQGAGVSYNEQFF. This chain connects TRBV6-1 to TRBJ2-1; the match to TRBD1 covers 10 bases. The V gene end was trimmed by 4 bases and the J gene end by 1 base; junction bases not matched to a gene: 7. The CDR3 loop spans 17 amino acids. Germline V CDR1 and CDR2: MNHNS, SASEGT.

The rearrangement joins TRBV7-8 to TRBJ1-2; D possibly corresponds to TRBD1 (6 bases). V shed 1 base and J shed 0 bases, with 9 bases lying between them. The CDR3 loop spans 15 amino acids. The V gene's germline CDR1 is SGHVS and CDR2 FQNEAQ. The CDR3 is CASSLESGANYGYTF. The CDR3 DNA follows: TGTGCCAGCAGCTTAGAGTCAGGGGCTAACTATGGCTACACCTTC.

The rearrangement joins TRBV6-6 to TRBJ1-2; no clear D gene. The CDR3 sequence is 14 residues long. Between the trimmed V and J ends, which lost 2 bases and 3 bases, there was a span of 10 bases. The V gene's germline CDR1 is MNHNY and CDR2 SVGAGI (reference sequence). This CDR3 reads CASSYIEIYYGYTF. CDR3 in DNA: TGTGCCAGCAGTTACATAGAAATTTACTATGGCTACACCTTC.

The CDR3 nucleotides read TGTGCCAGCAGTTTATCTGGCCGGGTCGCTGGGGCCAACGTCCTGACTTTC. It codes for CASSLSGRVAGANVLTF. The genes are TRBV28 and TRBJ2-6; D call uncertain. V lost 1 base, J lost 2 bases, and 12 bases lay in between. The CDR3 sequence is 17 residues long. Germline V CDR1 and CDR2: MDHEN, SYDVKM.

The V gene is TRBV11-3, the J gene TRBJ2-1; TRBD1 matches 7 bases. This CDR3 is built from 17 residues. J was trimmed by 0 bases and V by 0 bases; bases with no gene match: 5. Per germline, CDR1 SGHNT and CDR2 YENEEA. The CDR3 sequence is CASSLDTGTASYNEQFF. The CDR3 nucleotides read TGTGCCAGCAGCTTAGACACCGGGACAGCCTCCTACAATGAGCAGTTCTTC.

The chain uses TRBV5-8 and TRBJ2-3; D is uncertain. The CDR3 consists of 11 residues. Trimming removed 5 bases from V and 7 bases from J, with 8 bases in between. Germline V lookup: CDR1 SGHTS, CDR2 YDEGEE. The CDR3 DNA reads TGTGCCAGCAGGGCAGGAAATACGCAGTATTTT. Its protein is CASRAGNTQYF.

The gene calls are TRBV6-1 and TRBJ1-2; D not certain. Germline V gene lookup returns CDR1 MNHNS and CDR2 SASEGT. The germline V and J ends were trimmed by 0 bases and 4 bases, with 18 bases remaining between them. The CDR3 length is 17 residues. The CDR3 DNA follows: TGTGCCAGCAGTGAAGCGTCCTATGGGGAGGTGCGCTATGGCTACACCTTC. The encoded protein is CASSEASYGEVRYGYTF.

The rearrangement joins TRBV5-1 to TRBJ1-2, with 7 nucleotides matching TRBD1. CDR1 is SGHRS, CDR2 YFSETQ, per germline. J lost 6 bases, V lost 4 bases, and 9 bases had no gene match. The CDR3 sequence is 14 residues long. This CDR3 reads CASSLGAGQDGYTF. CDR3 DNA: TGCGCCAGCAGCCTGGGGGCCGGACAGGATGGCTACACCTTC.

The rearrangement links TRBV4-1 to TRBJ1-1; no firm D call. This CDR3 spans 12 amino acids. Looked up from germline, CDR1 is MGHRA and CDR2 is YSYEKL. The V and J ends lost 1 base and 10 bases respectively, with 10 bases between them. The CDR3 sequence is CASSQGGGRAFF. The CDR3, as DNA: TGCGCCAGCAGCCAAGGTGGAGGCAGAGCTTTCTTT.